This T cell receptor beta chain is from a study of blood T cell repertoires in COVID-19. Study overall: Nucleic acid was either cDNA or gDNA, and it came from T cells, B-cell-depleted T cells, or PBMCs.

V lost 3 bases to trimming and J lost 4 bases, with 14 bases between them. Germline V gene sequence: CDR1 SGDLS, CDR2 YYNGEE. The CDR3 loop spans 14 amino acids. Adults between roughly 18 and 100 years of age took part from 20 to 25 US areas. Participants had their cohort set by participant-reported clinical history. Authors' processing steps: Amplifying reference gene primers gave estimates of nucleated cell counts. Clones were read by immunoSEQ multiplex PCR, and TCRdb kept only the in-frame ones, dropping some. V, J and clone size were drawn from that table, and D and trimming were deduced from the DNA. The sample holds roughly 300,000 clones, approximately 91% seen once.

The chain combines TRBV9 with TRBJ2-7; possibly TRBD2 for D (6 bases). Sequencing was carried out using PBMCs or T cells enriched from blood (not recorded which). This receptor was identified in a woman aged 40 to 50 with acute COVID-19. DNA of the CDR3: TGTGCCAGCAGCGGAGGACTACCAGGGTACGAGCAGTACTTC. Residues: CASSGGLPGYEQYF. The variable domain in full, with the rest retrieved from reference TRBV9 and TRBJ2-7, is DSGVTQTPKHLITATGQRVTLRCSPRSGDLSVYWYQQSLDQGLQFLIQYYNGEERAKGNILERFSAQQFPDLHSELNLSSLELGDSALYFCASSGGLPGYEQYFGPGTRLTVT.